This T cell receptor beta chain comes out of a study of CD8 T cells in ankylosing spondylitis. Germline V lookup: CDR1 ENHRY, CDR2 SYGVKD. The V end lost 0 bases, the J end lost 5 bases, and 14 bases lay between the germline ends. The CDR3 is made up of 15 amino acids. This clonotype was seen repeatedly, ten times or more. MiXCR was run by TCRdb on the 5' RACE reads, yielding one entry per CDR3 protein. Among about 190,000 distinct CDR3 sequences listed, 10% to 15% were seen once. This chain links TRBV10-3 with TRBJ2-7; D unresolved. The sequence came from a female donor with ankylosing spondylitis or in good health (not recorded which). What was sequenced was blood, either unsorted or a sorted T cell fraction (not recorded which). The CDR3 loop is CAISESARRRDEQYF. CDR3 DNA: TGTGCCATCAGTGAGTCCGCGAGACGCCGGGACGAGCAGTACTTC.